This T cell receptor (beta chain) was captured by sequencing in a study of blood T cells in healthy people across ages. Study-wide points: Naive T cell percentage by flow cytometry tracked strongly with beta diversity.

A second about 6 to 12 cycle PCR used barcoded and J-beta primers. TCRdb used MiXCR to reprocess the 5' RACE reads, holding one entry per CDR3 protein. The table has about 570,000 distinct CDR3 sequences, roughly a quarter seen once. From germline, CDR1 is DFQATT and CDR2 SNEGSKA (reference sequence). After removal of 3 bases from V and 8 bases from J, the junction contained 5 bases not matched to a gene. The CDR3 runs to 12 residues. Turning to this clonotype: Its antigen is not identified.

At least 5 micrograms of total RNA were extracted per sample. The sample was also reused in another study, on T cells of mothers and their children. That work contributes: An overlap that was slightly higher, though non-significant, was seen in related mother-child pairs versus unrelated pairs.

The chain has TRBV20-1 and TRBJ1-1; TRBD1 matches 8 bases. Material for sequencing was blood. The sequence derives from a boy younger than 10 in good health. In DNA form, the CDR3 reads TGCAGTGCTAGCGGGGACAGGTCCGAAGCTTTCTTT. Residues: CSASGDRSEAFF.